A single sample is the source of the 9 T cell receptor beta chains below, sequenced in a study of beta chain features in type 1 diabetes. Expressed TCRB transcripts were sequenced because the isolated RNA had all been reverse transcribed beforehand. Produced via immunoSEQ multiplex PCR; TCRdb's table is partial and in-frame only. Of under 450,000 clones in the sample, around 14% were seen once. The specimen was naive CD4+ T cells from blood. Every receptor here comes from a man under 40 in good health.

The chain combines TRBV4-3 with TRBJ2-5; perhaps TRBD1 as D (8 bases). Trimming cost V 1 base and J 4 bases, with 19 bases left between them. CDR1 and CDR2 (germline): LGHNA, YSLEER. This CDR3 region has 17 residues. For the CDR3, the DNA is TGCGCCAGCAGCCAAGCTTCTCCACAGGGGGGGGTAGAGACCCAGTACTTC. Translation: CASSQASPQGGVETQYF.

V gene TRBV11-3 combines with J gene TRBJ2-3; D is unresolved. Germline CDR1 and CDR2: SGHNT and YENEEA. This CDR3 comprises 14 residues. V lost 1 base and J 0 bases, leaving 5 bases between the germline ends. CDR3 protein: CASSLGGSTDTQYF. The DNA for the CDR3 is TGTGCCAGCAGCTTAGGCGGTAGCACAGATACGCAGTATTTT.

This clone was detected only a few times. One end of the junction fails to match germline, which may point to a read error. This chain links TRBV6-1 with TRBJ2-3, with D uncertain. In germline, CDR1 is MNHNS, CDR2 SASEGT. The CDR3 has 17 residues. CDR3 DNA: TGTGCCATCAGTGAGTCTGGCGCGGAGACCTTCACAGATACGCAGTATTTT. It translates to CAISESGAETFTDTQYF.

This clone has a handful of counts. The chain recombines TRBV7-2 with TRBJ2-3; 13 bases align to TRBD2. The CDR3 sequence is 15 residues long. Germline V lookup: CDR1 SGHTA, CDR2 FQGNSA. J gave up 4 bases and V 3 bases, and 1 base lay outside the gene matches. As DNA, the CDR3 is TGTGCCAGCAGCTTTGGACTAGCGGGAGCAGATACGCAGTATTTT. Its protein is CASSFGLAGADTQYF.

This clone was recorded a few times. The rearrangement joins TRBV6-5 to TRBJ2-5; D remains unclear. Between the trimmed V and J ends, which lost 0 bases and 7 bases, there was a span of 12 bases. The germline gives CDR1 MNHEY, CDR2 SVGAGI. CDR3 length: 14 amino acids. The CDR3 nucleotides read TGTGCCAGCAGTTACTCGACTGCCTTCAGGACCCAGTACTTC. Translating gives CASSYSTAFRTQYF.

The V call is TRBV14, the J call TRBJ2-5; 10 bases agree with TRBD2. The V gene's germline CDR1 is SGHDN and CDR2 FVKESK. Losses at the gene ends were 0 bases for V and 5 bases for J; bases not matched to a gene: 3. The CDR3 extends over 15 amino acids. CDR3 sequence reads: CASSQEMTSGETQYF. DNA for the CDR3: TGTGCCAGCAGCCAAGAAATGACTAGCGGGGAGACCCAGTACTTC.

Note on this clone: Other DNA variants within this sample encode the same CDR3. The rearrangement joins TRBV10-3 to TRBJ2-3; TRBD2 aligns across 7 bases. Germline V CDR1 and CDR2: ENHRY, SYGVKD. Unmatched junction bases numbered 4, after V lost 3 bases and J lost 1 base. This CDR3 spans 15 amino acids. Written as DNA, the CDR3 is TGTGCCATCAGTGAAGGGCTAGCGGGCACAGATACGCAGTATTTT. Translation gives CAISEGLAGTDTQYF.

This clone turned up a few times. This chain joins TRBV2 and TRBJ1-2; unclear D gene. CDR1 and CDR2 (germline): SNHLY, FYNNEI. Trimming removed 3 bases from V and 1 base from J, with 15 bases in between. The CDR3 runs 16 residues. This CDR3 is CASSEEKLPYNYGYTF. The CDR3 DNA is TGTGCCAGCAGTGAGGAGAAGTTACCCTATAACTATGGCTACACCTTC.

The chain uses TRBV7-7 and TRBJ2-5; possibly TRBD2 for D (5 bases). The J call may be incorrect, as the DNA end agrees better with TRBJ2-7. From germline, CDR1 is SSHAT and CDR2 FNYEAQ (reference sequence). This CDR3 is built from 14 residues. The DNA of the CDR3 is TGTGCCAGCAGCGTATCTAGCTCCTCCTACGAGCAGTACTTC. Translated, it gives CASSVSSSSYEQYF.